A selection of T cell receptor beta chains follows, all from one sample in a study of T cells after posttransplantation cyclophosphamide. Using immunoSEQ multiplex PCR, the repertoire was profiled, and TCRdb retains in-frame clones only, with some absent. The repertoire holds 20,000 or so clones, with roughly 87% as singletons. The sequenced sample was PBMCs, obtained after allogeneic stem cell transplant with posttransplant cyclophosphamide. The source of these receptors is a female patient between 35 and 55 years old who received an allogeneic stem cell transplant from a related donor, was CMV-positive, and had no GVHD. These T cells may partly come from the graft donor. The CDR3 runs from the conserved cysteine through the conserved F or W. Each record gives: clone size, J gene, D gene, V gene, CDR3 protein, CDR3 DNA. The D gene is left open where the match is weak. Clone sizes are given selectively: once, few, many, or a class where the clone is expanded.

few,TRBJ2-5,-,TRBV7-9,CASSYEGETQYF,TGTGCCAGCAGCTATGAGGGAGAGACCCAGTACTTC
-,TRBJ1-3,-,TRBV6-5,CASSPLFSGNTIYF,TGTGCCAGCAGCCCCCTGTTCTCTGGAAACACCATATATTTT
-,TRBJ1-3,-,TRBV9,CASSVATVGNTIYF,TGTGCCAGCAGCGTAGCTACGGTTGGAAACACCATATATTTT
-,TRBJ1-6,TRBD1,TRBV7-9,CASSLRGQGNSPLHF,TGTGCCAGCAGCTTAAGGGGACAGGGAAATTCACCCCTCCACTTT
-,TRBJ2-3,TRBD1,TRBV7-3,CASSQDRASTDTQYF,TGTGCCAGCAGCCAAGACAGGGCGAGCACAGATACGCAGTATTTT
once,TRBJ1-6,TRBD1,TRBV6-1,CASSESRDRVGSPLHF,TGTGCCAGCAGTGAATCTCGGGACAGGGTGGGTTCACCCCTCCACTTT
few,TRBJ2-7,-,TRBV6-6,CASSHTTEQYF,TGTGCCAGCAGTCATACTACAGAGCAGTACTTC
once,TRBJ2-7,-,TRBV9,CASSVDRGTGGSYEQYF,TGTGCCAGCAGCGTAGATAGAGGAACAGGCGGCTCCTACGAGCAATACTTC
-,TRBJ2-5,-,TRBV7-9,CATPDGGGETQYF,TGTGCCACCCCTGATGGAGGGGGCGAGACCCAGTACTTC
-,TRBJ1-2,-,TRBV30,CAWTAGVGVLFRYTF,TGTGCCTGGACCGCGGGGGTTGGGGTCCTCTTCCGCTACACCTTC
-,TRBJ2-7,-,TRBV29-1,CSVVKDTNSYEQYF,TGCAGCGTGGTAAAGGACACGAACTCCTACGAGCAGTACTTC
once,TRBJ2-5,-,TRBV27,CASSSFLSSQETQYF,TGTGCCAGCAGTTCCTTTCTTAGTAGCCAAGAGACCCAGTACTTC
-,TRBJ1-2,TRBD1,TRBV6-5,CASSPDRAHGYTF,TGTGCCAGCAGCCCGGACAGGGCCCATGGCTACACCTTC
-,TRBJ1-5,-,TRBV28,CASSLGGFGQQPQHF,TGTGCCAGCAGCCTCGGAGGGTTTGGTCAGCAGCCCCAGCATTTT
-,TRBJ2-1,TRBD2,TRBV9,CASSEPIAGALMYNEQFF,TGTGCCAGCAGCGAGCCGATAGCGGGAGCTTTAATGTACAATGAGCAGTTCTTC
-,TRBJ2-1,-,TRBV7-2,CASSLARANEQFF,TGTGCCAGCAGCTTAGCGCGAGCCAATGAGCAGTTCTTC
once,TRBJ2-7,-,TRBV6-1,CASSEALYRYYEQYF,TGTGCCAGCAGTGAAGCGCTGTACAGATACTACGAGCAGTACTTC
-,TRBJ2-1,-,TRBV7-9,CASSLGRRISYNEQFF,TGTGCCAGCAGCCTCGGGAGACGGATCTCCTACAATGAGCAGTTCTTC
-,TRBJ2-7,TRBD1,TRBV7-8,CASSLWFGTGVNEQYF,TGTGCCAGCAGCTTATGGTTCGGGACAGGGGTCAACGAGCAGTACTTC
once,TRBJ2-7,TRBD1,TRBV12-5,CASGLDTGAHEQYF,TGTGCTAGTGGTTTGGATACAGGGGCCCACGAGCAGTACTTC
-,TRBJ1-5,TRBD1,TRBV25-1,CASSEGGWTGGQPQHF,TGTGCCAGCAGTGAAGGGGGTTGGACAGGGGGTCAGCCCCAGCATTTT
-,TRBJ1-2,-,TRBV7-2,CASSLATVGANYGYTF,TGTGCCAGCAGCTTAGCAACGGTCGGGGCTAACTATGGCTACACCTTC
-,TRBJ1-6,-,TRBV10-3,CAISDFGVGSPLHF,TGTGCCATCAGTGATTTCGGTGTCGGGTCACCCCTCCACTTT
-,TRBJ2-1,TRBD2,TRBV4-1,CASSQAPAGRETDEQFF,TGCGCCAGCAGCCAAGCCCCGGCGGGGCGGGAGACCGATGAGCAGTTCTTC
-,TRBJ2-7,TRBD1,TRBV7-9,CASSLMDRSYEQYF,TGTGCCAGCAGCTTAATGGACAGGTCCTACGAGCAGTACTTC
-,TRBJ1-5,TRBD1,TRBV30,CAWATGGRQPQHF,TGTGCCTGGGCTACAGGGGGCCGGCAGCCCCAGCATTTT
-,TRBJ2-7,-,TRBV6-5,CASQTVGGLPYEQYF,TGTGCCAGCCAAACCGTCGGGGGGCTGCCCTACGAGCAGTACTTC
-,TRBJ1-1,-,TRBV7-9,CASSLYRAGRAFF,TGTGCCAGCAGCTTATATCGGGCGGGACGGGCTTTCTTT
-,TRBJ2-3,-,TRBV10-3,CAKFGVGATKDTQYF,TGTGCCAAATTCGGGGTCGGAGCGACGAAAGATACGCAGTATTTT